The 21 T cell receptor beta chains listed next were all sequenced from one sample in a study of cytomegalovirus exposure and HLA in healthy donors. Primers: 60 Vbeta forward and 13 Jbeta reverse. Profiling relied on immunoSEQ multiplex PCR, and the TCRdb table lists in-frame clones only, not all of them. The sample shows 100,000 to 150,000 clones, nearly 80% of them seen only once. The specimen sequenced was PBMCs. The receptors were sampled from a male donor in good health and CMV-seronegative.

The count of this clone is one. This chain links TRBV7-6 with TRBJ1-3; D gene uncertain. In germline, CDR1 is SGHVS, CDR2 FNYEAQ. The CDR3 length is 16 residues. With 3 bases removed from V and 0 bases from J, the gap between germline ends came to 12 bases. The chain's CDR3 is CASSLSAATSGNTIYF. DNA for the CDR3: TGTGCCAGCAGCTTGAGCGCCGCCACCTCTGGAAACACCATATATTTT.

The V gene is TRBV6-5, the J gene TRBJ1-4; D remains ambiguous. Trimming took 3 bases from V and 7 from J, leaving 12 bases between them. Germline CDR1 and CDR2: MNHEY and SVGAGI. The CDR3 covers 14 residues. Here the CDR3 DNA reads TGTGCCAGCAGTTATAATGGACGGGGTGAAAAACTGTTTTTT. Its protein is CASSYNGRGEKLFF.

V gene TRBV7-2 combines with J gene TRBJ1-1, with D possibly being TRBD1 (5 bases). Germline V gives CDR1 SGHTA, CDR2 FQGNSA. The CDR3 is made up of 14 amino acids. Trimming pared 2 bases from V and 1 base from J, leaving 8 bases between. CDR3 in amino acids: CASSLRGRNTEAFF. DNA of the CDR3: TGTGCCAGCAGCTTACGGGGGAGGAACACTGAAGCTTTCTTT. Full variable domain (remainder filled in from reference TRBV7-2 and TRBJ1-1): GAGVSQSPSNKVTEKGKDVELRCDPISGHTALYWYRQSLGQGLEFLIYFQGNSAPDKSGLPSDRFSAERTGGSVSTLTIQRTQQEDSAVYLCASSLRGRNTEAFFGQGTRLTVV.

This chain connects TRBV19 to TRBJ1-2; 8 nucleotides agree with TRBD1. This CDR3 has 15 amino acids. Germline V gives CDR1 LNHDA, CDR2 SQIVND (reference sequence). With V trimmed by 8 bases and J by 7 bases, 15 bases remained unmatched. The CDR3 nucleotides read TGTGCCAGTCGTCCCGGGACAGGCTCCGGGGGTGGCTACACCTTC. Protein: CASRPGTGSGGGYTF.

This chain connects TRBV6-5 to TRBJ2-3; 9 bases map to TRBD2. V shed 2 bases and J 6 bases; nucleotides not matched to a gene: 9. Germline loops: CDR1 MNHEY, CDR2 SVGAGI. CDR3 size: 16 residues. This CDR3 reads CASSYRAGGRRDTQYF. CDR3 nucleotide sequence: TGTGCCAGCAGTTACAGAGCGGGGGGCCGGCGGGATACGCAGTATTTT.

This chain links TRBV19 with TRBJ2-1; 15 nucleotides align to TRBD2. Germline V lookup: CDR1 LNHDA, CDR2 SQIVND (reference sequence). CDR3 size: 15 residues. V was clipped by 5 bases and J by 7 bases; unmatched bases: 3. The DNA of the CDR3 is TGTGCCAGTAGTGGACTAGCGGGGGGGATAAATGAGCAGTTCTTC. It yields the protein CASSGLAGGINEQFF.

The gene calls are TRBV6-6 and TRBJ2-5; TRBD1 aligns across 8 bases. CDR1 is MNHNY and CDR2 is SVGAGI in the germline V gene (reference sequence). CDR3 length: 13 residues. Trimming removed 9 bases from V and 4 bases from J; junction bases left unmatched: 7. CDR3 nucleotide sequence: TGTGCCAGTCAGGGGGCGGTGGTAGAGACCCAGTACTTC. Amino acids: CASQGAVVETQYF.

The genes are TRBV4-3 and TRBJ1-3, with D uncertain. Germline CDR1 reads LGHNA; CDR2 reads YSLEER. This CDR3 comprises 15 residues. Trimming removed 1 base at V and 0 bases at J, with 7 bases between. This chain's CDR3 is CASSQVADSGNTIYF. DNA for the CDR3: TGCGCCAGCAGCCAAGTAGCTGACTCTGGAAACACCATATATTTT.

For this clone: The junction does not match germline at one end; this may be a read error. The sample contains more than one DNA sequence encoding this CDR3. The chain employs TRBV7-9 and TRBJ2-5; possible D gene TRBD1, 6 bases. In germline, CDR1 is SEHNR, CDR2 FQNEAQ (reference sequence). This CDR3 has 12 amino acids. CDR3 bases: TGTTCCAGCAGCCCCCAGGGGGAGACCCAGTACTTC. It yields the protein CSSSPQGETQYF.

This clone was detected only a few times. The V gene is TRBV2, the J gene TRBJ2-5; 7 bases are a match to TRBD1. Germline-derived CDR1 and CDR2 are SNHLY and FYNNEI. The ends lost 3 bases at V and 4 bases at J; junction bases unmatched: 11. The CDR3 has 16 residues. The CDR3 reads CASSDPGQVNPETQYF. For the CDR3, the DNA is TGTGCCAGCAGTGATCCCGGACAGGTTAATCCAGAGACCCAGTACTTC.

The chain carries TRBV12-5 and TRBJ1-1; no definite D call. This CDR3 has 13 residues. The ends were cut back, 6 bases at V and 3 bases at J, with 11 bases in the middle. The V gene's germline CDR1 is LGHNT and CDR2 FRNRAP. CDR3 protein: CASGVDDYTEAFF. The CDR3 DNA reads as TGTGCTAGTGGGGTAGACGACTACACTGAAGCTTTCTTT. The full variable domain, its missing parts supplied by reference TRBV12-5 and TRBJ1-1, is DARVTQTPRHKVTEMGQEVTMRCQPILGHNTVFWYRQTMMQGLELLAYFRNRAPLDDSGMPKDRFSAEMPDATLATLKIQPSEPRDSAVYFCASGVDDYTEAFFGQGTRLTVV.

To note about this clone: Other DNA sequences in this sample translate to the same CDR3. In nucleotides, the CDR3 is TGCGCCAGCAGCCAAGGGCGGGGGGGCACAGATACGCAGTATTTT. This codes for CASSQGRGGTDTQYF. The chain uses TRBV4-1 and TRBJ2-3, with 8 bases fitting TRBD2. V gave up 1 base and J gave up 1 base; unmatched junction bases: 1. The germline gives CDR1 MGHRA, CDR2 YSYEKL. This CDR3 has 15 residues.

The chain is built from TRBV5-4 and TRBJ2-5; 9 bases map to TRBD2. The CDR3 consists of 16 residues. Per germline, CDR1 SGHNT and CDR2 YYREEE (reference sequence). Trimming took 3 bases from V and 2 from J; bases not matched to a gene: 8. The CDR3 DNA sequence: TGTGCCAGCAGCTCCGGGAGCGGGGGGCCACAAGAGACCCAGTACTTC. This translates into CASSSGSGGPQETQYF.

V is TRBV18 and J is TRBJ1-6; D possibly corresponds to TRBD1 (5 bases). Deletions cut 6 bases from V and 8 bases from J, with 11 bases between. Germline V CDR1 and CDR2: KGHSH, LQKENI. CDR3 size: 13 residues. The CDR3 region is CASSAGRDSPLHF. The CDR3 DNA reads as TGTGCCAGCTCTGCAGGGAGGGATTCACCCCTCCACTTT.

This clone was seen more than once but under ten times. The genes are TRBV7-2 and TRBJ2-5, with 8 bases that match TRBD2. The V segment lost 5 bases and the J segment 1 base; nucleotides outside the gene matches: 9. Germline values: CDR1 SGHTA, CDR2 FQGNSA. The CDR3 runs 16 residues. Here the CDR3 reads CASSPRAGATQETQYF. CDR3 nucleotide sequence: TGTGCCAGCAGCCCTAGAGCGGGGGCCACCCAAGAGACCCAGTACTTC.

This clone was seen a few times. The chain links TRBV4-3 to TRBJ1-1; 7 bases map to TRBD1. CDR3 length equals 18 residues. J lost 4 bases, V lost 1 base, and 15 bases had no gene match. Germline CDR1 LGHNA, CDR2 YSLEER. The CDR3 loop is CASSQVSRGLVGRTEAFF. For the CDR3, the DNA is TGCGCCAGCAGCCAAGTGAGTAGGGGGCTGGTGGGTCGCACTGAAGCTTTCTTT.

This clone was seen a single time. V is TRBV5-1 and J is TRBJ2-7, with TRBD2 matching over 7 bases. CDR3 length equals 15 residues. V lost 4 bases and J lost 2; bases outside the gene matches: 9. Germline V gives CDR1 SGHRS, CDR2 YFSETQ. DNA for the CDR3: TGCGCCAGCAGCCCCGGGGGGACGGACACCTACGAGCAGTACTTC. This sequence encodes CASSPGGTDTYEQYF.

This rearrangement joins TRBV28 to TRBJ1-5; 7 bases map to TRBD1. Germline V gene data show CDR1 as MDHEN and CDR2 as SYDVKM. V dropped 4 bases and J dropped 3; count of bases not matched to a gene: 3. The CDR3 runs 14 residues. CDR3 DNA sequence: TGTGCCAGCAGTTGGGGACAGATCAATCAGCCCCAGCATTTT. This codes for CASSWGQINQPQHF.

The chain uses TRBV7-9 and TRBJ1-2; a weak D match, TRBD1 (5 bases). The V gene's germline CDR1 is SEHNR and CDR2 FQNEAQ (reference sequence). This CDR3 has 14 amino acids. V was clipped by 9 bases and J by 0 bases, with 14 bases between them. DNA of the CDR3: TGTGCCAGTACCCGGGACTTTTCTAACTATGGCTACACCTTC. Its translation: CASTRDFSNYGYTF.

The chain links TRBV12-5 to TRBJ1-3; 7 nucleotides match TRBD1. The V segment lost 4 bases and the J segment 3 bases; nucleotides outside the gene matches: 3. CDR3 size: 14 residues. CDR1 is LGHNT, CDR2 FRNRAP, per germline. CDR3 amino acids: CASGSDRVGNTIYF. The CDR3, as DNA: TGTGCTAGTGGTTCAGACAGGGTTGGAAACACCATATATTTT. Full variable domain (missing parts from reference TRBV12-5 and TRBJ1-3): DARVTQTPRHKVTEMGQEVTMRCQPILGHNTVFWYRQTMMQGLELLAYFRNRAPLDDSGMPKDRFSAEMPDATLATLKIQPSEPRDSAVYFCASGSDRVGNTIYFGEGSWLTVV.

The chain employs TRBV7-2 and TRBJ1-5; 7 positions match TRBD1. The CDR3 runs 13 residues. The germline CDR1 and CDR2 sequences are SGHTA and FQGNSA. The ends lost 3 bases at V and 5 bases at J; junction bases unmatched: 1. The CDR3 reads CASSFGTDQPQHF. CDR3 coding DNA: TGTGCCAGCAGCTTCGGGACAGATCAGCCCCAGCATTTT.